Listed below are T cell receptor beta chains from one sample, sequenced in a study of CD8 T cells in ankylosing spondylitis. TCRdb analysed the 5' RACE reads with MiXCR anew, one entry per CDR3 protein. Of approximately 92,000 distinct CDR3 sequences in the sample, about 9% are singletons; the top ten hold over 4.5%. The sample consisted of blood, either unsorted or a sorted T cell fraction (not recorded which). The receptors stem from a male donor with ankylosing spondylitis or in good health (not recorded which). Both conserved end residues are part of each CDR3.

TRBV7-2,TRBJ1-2,CASSLAQGEGGYTF
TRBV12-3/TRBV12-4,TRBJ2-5,CASNTRGGETQYF
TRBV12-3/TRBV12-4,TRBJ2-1,CASSPPTSGGPYNEQFF
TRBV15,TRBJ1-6,CATSGERARNSPLHF
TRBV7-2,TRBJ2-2,CASSPRVSGGLTGELFF
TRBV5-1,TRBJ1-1,CASSLGQVNEAFF
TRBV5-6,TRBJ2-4,CASSYRSLAKNIQYF
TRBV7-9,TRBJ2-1,CASSYLGGTGLYNEQFF
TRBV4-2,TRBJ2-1,CASSQDSDSYNEQFF
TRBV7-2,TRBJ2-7,CASSPGGGSYEQYF
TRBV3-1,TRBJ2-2,CASSQELWGTGELFF
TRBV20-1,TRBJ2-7,CSARTGGGCEQYF